The 6 T cell receptor beta chains below come from one sample, sequenced in a study of T cell repertoires in cytomegalovirus infection. One entry per CDR3 protein results from TCRdb running MiXCR on the reads. The sample lists hundreds of thousands of distinct CDR3 sequences, approximately 31% seen once, with around an eighth in the top ten. These receptors have no identified antigens. This sample comprised cultured CD8+ T cells from PBMCs, obtained from culture after CMV antigen stimulation. The receptors here all came from a human donor in good health (CMV status not recorded). Some clones in this sample may be carry-over from other donors' samples.

About this clonotype itself: This may stem from a read error, because a much larger clone lies one nucleotide away. J is TRBJ2-2 and V is TRBV7-6; tentatively, D is TRBD2 (5 bases). The CDR3 is made up of 15 amino acids. From germline, CDR1 is SGHVS and CDR2 FNYEAQ. CDR3 protein: CVSSLGGLGTGELFF. CDR3 coding DNA: TGTGTCAGCAGCTTAGGCGGACTGGGCACCGGGGAGCTGTTTTTT.

This chain uses TRBV10-3 with TRBJ1-2; no clear D. Per germline, CDR1 ENHRY and CDR2 SYGVKD. V shed 10 bases and J shed 6 bases, with 15 bases lying between them. The CDR3 contains 12 residues. The CDR3 loop is CATRGMVDGYTF. DNA for the CDR3: TGTGCCACCCGGGGTATGGTCGATGGCTACACCTTC.

This clonotype has a handful of counts. The V call is TRBV20-1, the J call TRBJ1-2; 7 nucleotides line up with TRBD1. This CDR3 has 16 amino acids. V gave up 0 bases and J gave up 0 bases; unmatched junction bases: 7. The germline CDR1 and CDR2 sequences are DFQATT and SNEGSKA (reference sequence). CDR3 residues: CSARDRGDRANYGYTF. In DNA form, the CDR3 reads TGCAGTGCTAGAGATCGGGGGGACAGAGCTAACTATGGCTACACCTTC.

This chain connects TRBV12-3 or TRBV12-4 to TRBJ2-1; the match to TRBD2 covers 13 bases. The CDR3 totals 14 residues. Trimming removed 7 bases from V and 6 bases from J; junction bases left unmatched: 3. The CDR3 nucleotides are TGTGCCAGCACCACTAGCGGGGGGGCCAATGAGCAGTTCTTC. Its protein is CASTTSGGANEQFF.

CDR3 bases: TGTGCCAGCAGTTTATCAGCTTTCCCCGGAAAACTGTTTTTT. Protein sequence: CASSLSAFPGKLFF. This chain connects TRBV27 to TRBJ1-4; D call uncertain. The germline V gene encodes CDR1 MNHEY and CDR2 SMNVEV (reference sequence). V dropped 0 bases and J dropped 10 bases, with 12 bases sitting between them. This CDR3 comprises 14 residues.

This clonotype was detected only a few times. V is TRBV7-9 and J is TRBJ1-1; no definite D call. Trimming cost V 0 bases and J 3 bases, with 14 bases left between them. This CDR3 is 16 amino acids long. Looked up from germline, CDR1 is SEHNR and CDR2 is FQNEAQ (reference sequence). CDR3 coding DNA: TGTGCCAGCAGCTTAGCGCGAAGGGTAAGGGACACTGAAGCTTTCTTT. Residues: CASSLARRVRDTEAFF. The whole variable domain, remainder taken from reference TRBV7-9 and TRBJ1-1, is DTGVSQNPRHKITKRGQNVTFRCDPISEHNRLYWYRQTLGQGPEFLTYFQNEAQLEKSRLLSDRFSAERPKGSFSTLEIQRTEQGDSAMYLCASSLARRVRDTEAFFGQGTRLTVV.